The rows below give T cell receptor beta chains drawn from one sample of a study of blood T cell repertoires in COVID-19. Only in-frame clones appear in the TCRdb table, and some are missing; sequencing was by immunoSEQ multiplex PCR. The sample holds about 120,000 clones, about 80% seen once. The source material was peripheral blood. The receptors were gathered from a woman of 80 years or more with acute or convalescent COVID-19. Each CDR3 is given with its conserved first and last residue. D genes are given only for firm matches. For some rows the clone size is stated as once, few or many, or as a class when expanded; others skip it.

V	J	size	D	DNA	CDR3
TRBV12-3/TRBV12-4	TRBJ2-5	-	-	TGTGCCAGCAGTGGAGAGCAAGAGACCCAGTACTTC	CASSGEQETQYF
TRBV15	TRBJ1-2	-	TRBD1	TGTGCCACCAGCAGAGGCCCGGGACAGGGGAATGGCTACACCTTC	CATSRGPGQGNGYTF
TRBV5-5	TRBJ2-1	-	-	TGTGCCAGCAGCTTGGGTAGCGGAGATACCTACAATGAGCAGTTCTTC	CASSLGSGDTYNEQFF
TRBV28	TRBJ1-6	-	-	TGTGCCAGCTTCTCACAGGGATGGAATTCACCCCTCCACTTT	CASFSQGWNSPLHF
TRBV4-3	TRBJ2-3	-	-	TGCGCCAGCAGCCAAGAGGACACAGGAATGGATACGCAGTATTTT	CASSQEDTGMDTQYF
TRBV2	TRBJ2-5	few	-	TGTGCCAGCAGTGAAGCGGGCCTCCAAGAGACCCAGTACTTC	CASSEAGLQETQYF
TRBV28	TRBJ1-5	once	TRBD1	TGTGCCAGCAGTTATCCTGGGACAGGGGTTAGCAATCAGCCCCAGCATTTT	CASSYPGTGVSNQPQHF
TRBV2	TRBJ1-2	-	-	TGTGCCAGCAGTGAACAGGGCCTGGGCTATGGCTACACCTTC	CASSEQGLGYGYTF
TRBV7-7	TRBJ2-5	-	-	TGTGCTAGCAGCTTATCGGCAGACTCTTGGGAGACCCAGTACTTC	CASSLSADSWETQYF
TRBV5-4	TRBJ2-3	-	TRBD2	TGTGCCAGCAGCTTGGTGGGACTAGCGGGAGTTGATACGCAGTATTTT	CASSLVGLAGVDTQYF
TRBV7-9	TRBJ2-2	-	-	TGTGCCAGCAGCTTAGGCGGGGTCGGCACCGGGGAGCTGTTTTTT	CASSLGGVGTGELFF
TRBV28	TRBJ1-1	-	-	TGTGCCAGCAGTTTTAGGGGAACGAACACTGAAGCTTTCTTT	CASSFRGTNTEAFF
TRBV15	TRBJ2-3	-	-	TGTGCCACCAGCAGACCCCAGTCGGATACGCAGTATTTT	CATSRPQSDTQYF
TRBV6-1	TRBJ1-1	few	-	TGTGCCAGCAGTGACACGACCAGGACTGAAGCTTTCTTT	CASSDTTRTEAFF
TRBV28	TRBJ1-5	-	-	TGTGCCAGCAGTTTCCGTCGGACCGGAGGAAGCAATCAGCCCCAGCATTTT	CASSFRRTGGSNQPQHF
TRBV6-5	TRBJ1-4	-	TRBD1	TGTGCCAGCAGTTACTCGGGACAGGGAGGCGAAAAACTGTTTTTT	CASSYSGQGGEKLFF
TRBV9	TRBJ1-1	-	-	TGTGCCAGCAGCCCCCTAAGCGGATTGAACACTGAAGCTTTCTTT	CASSPLSGLNTEAFF
TRBV11-2	TRBJ2-5	-	-	TGTGCCAGCAGCGCGGCCGGGATGGAGACCCAGTACTTC	CASSAAGMETQYF
TRBV5-1	TRBJ1-6	-	-	TGCGCCAGCAGCTCTTCGCAGGGGTCCGGGTCACCCCTCCACTTT	CASSSSQGSGSPLHF
TRBV5-5	TRBJ2-7	few	TRBD1	TGTGCCAGCAGCTTCGGACAGGGGACCCACGAGCAGTACTTC	CASSFGQGTHEQYF
TRBV6-5	TRBJ1-6	once	-	TGTGCCCATCAGGAAGTCGGCAATTCACCCCTCCACTTT	CAHQEVGNSPLHF
TRBV7-8	TRBJ2-2	-	TRBD2	TGTGCCAGCAGCTTACCGACTAGCGGGGGAACCGGGGAGCTGTTTTTT	CASSLPTSGGTGELFF
TRBV4-3	TRBJ1-2	many	-	TGCGCCAGCAGCCAAGATCTAGGAGGCCGCGGGAAGGATGGCTACACCTTC	CASSQDLGGRGKDGYTF
TRBV6-2/TRBV6-3	TRBJ2-7	-	TRBD1	TGTGCCAGCAGTACATATGGGCAGGGGGCCTACGAGCAGTACTTC	CASSTYGQGAYEQYF
TRBV28	TRBJ1-2	-	-	TGTGCCAGCAGTCCTCAGGGAATTCGGGGCTACACCTTC	CASSPQGIRGYTF
TRBV7-2	TRBJ2-1	-	-	TGTGCCAGCAGCTTAGCGAGTACCTCCTACAATGAGCAGTTCTTC	CASSLASTSYNEQFF
TRBV7-8	TRBJ1-5	-	-	TGTGCCAGCACCCGGGGGGCAAACAATCAGCCCCAGCATTTT	CASTRGANNQPQHF
TRBV6-2/TRBV6-3	TRBJ2-5	-	TRBD2	TGTGCCAGTAGCGGGCCTACCCCCCAGTACTTC	CASSGPTPQYF